The 11 T cell receptor beta chains reported below all come from one sample, sequenced in a study of OX40 agonist ivuxolimab in advanced cancers. Assay used: immunoSEQ multiplex PCR; TCRdb lists only in-frame clones, some missing. This table has 90,000 to 120,000 clones, approximately 90% appearing once. The sample consisted of CD4+ or CD8+ T cells sorted from blood, taken in a trial of the OX40 agonist ivuxolimab. The receptors were sampled from an adult with an advanced solid tumor such as melanoma, head and neck, liver or kidney cancer.

The chain recombines TRBV6-1 with TRBJ2-1; D call uncertain. Germline lookup yields CDR1 MNHNS and CDR2 SASEGT. The CDR3 spans 12 residues. The V end lost 0 bases, the J end lost 10 bases, and 7 bases lay between the germline ends. CDR3 nucleotides: TGTGCCAGCAGTGAAGCGGTAACCGAGCAGTTCTTC. Its protein is CASSEAVTEQFF.

The chain links TRBV19 to TRBJ2-7, with D perhaps matching TRBD2 (6 bases). This CDR3 contains 15 residues. Per germline, CDR1 LNHDA and CDR2 SQIVND (reference sequence). Trimming left V 5 bases short and J 0 bases short, with 14 bases between. CDR3 protein: CASSSAGFSSYEQYF. CDR3 bases: TGTGCCAGTAGTTCGGCGGGATTTAGCTCCTACGAGCAGTACTTC.

The CDR3 coding sequence is TGCGCCAGCAGCTTGGCCGGGGCGTCTGGAAACACCATATATTTT. Translated: CASSLAGASGNTIYF. The V and J genes are TRBV5-1 and TRBJ1-3; perhaps TRBD1 as D (5 bases). The CDR3 length is 15 residues. V was cut by 0 bases and J by 1 base, with 8 bases left in between. CDR1 SGHRS and CDR2 YFSETQ come from the germline V gene.

This clone was seen a handful of times. This sample includes further DNA sequences coding for the same CDR3. V and J are TRBV7-3 and TRBJ2-5; the match to TRBD2 covers 11 bases. There are 15 residues in the CDR3. V was clipped by 5 bases and J by 2 bases; unmatched bases: 4. Germline V gene sequence: CDR1 SGHTA, CDR2 FQGTGA. CDR3 loop: CASSPGLAVQETQYF. CDR3 nucleotide sequence: TGTGCCAGCAGCCCGGGACTAGCGGTTCAAGAGACCCAGTACTTC.

The V and J genes are TRBV18 and TRBJ1-1, with 8 bases lining up with TRBD1. The germline CDR1 and CDR2 sequences are KGHSH and LQKENI. CDR3 size: 13 residues. V gave up 6 bases and J gave up 5 bases; unmatched junction bases: 5. The CDR3 reads CASSSTGETEAFF. The DNA for the CDR3 is TGTGCCAGCTCCTCGACAGGGGAAACTGAAGCTTTCTTT. Based on the CDR3 plus reference TRBV18 and TRBJ1-1, the full variable domain is NAGVMQNPRHLVRRRGQEARLRCSPMKGHSHVYWYRQLPEEGLKFMVYLQKENIIDESGMPKERFSAEFPKEGPSILRIQQVVRGDSAAYFCASSSTGETEAFFGQGTRLTVV.

This CDR3 is CASSRALAGAPPEQYF. As DNA, the CDR3 is TGTGCCAGCAGCCGGGCCTTAGCGGGGGCCCCTCCCGAGCAGTACTTC. The J gene is TRBJ2-7, the V gene TRBV11-3; TRBD2 matches at 9 bases. The CDR3 has 16 amino acids. Germline V gives CDR1 SGHNT, CDR2 YENEEA. The ends lost 5 bases at V and 6 bases at J; junction bases unmatched: 14.

The chain has TRBV25-1 and TRBJ2-5; the D gene is possibly TRBD1 (5 bases). The CDR3 contains 13 residues. Per germline, CDR1 MGHDK and CDR2 SYGVNS. Trimming took 3 bases from V and 2 from J, leaving 7 bases between them. The CDR3 nucleotides are TGTGCCAGCAGTGAGCCAGGGCAAGAGACCCAGTACTTC. Its protein is CASSEPGQETQYF.

This clone has just one count. This sequence joins TRBV10-3 and TRBJ2-3; D is tentatively TRBD1 or TRBD2 (5 bases each). This CDR3 contains 13 residues. Deletions cut 3 bases from V and 4 bases from J, with 8 bases between. The germline V gene encodes CDR1 ENHRY and CDR2 SYGVKD. The CDR3 is CAISEEGPDTQYF. CDR3 bases: TGTGCCATCAGTGAAGAGGGGCCAGATACGCAGTATTTT.

The chain recombines TRBV5-4 with TRBJ2-2; tentatively, D is TRBD2 (5 bases). V was shortened by 5 bases and J by 7 bases, with 21 bases between the two germline ends. From germline, CDR1 is SGHNT and CDR2 YYREEE (reference sequence). The CDR3 totals 16 residues. In DNA form, the CDR3 reads TGTGCCAGCAGATCCGAAGCCGGGATAGGTAACGGGGAGCTGTTTTTT. It encodes CASRSEAGIGNGELFF. Using reference TRBV5-4 and TRBJ2-2 for the parts outside the CDR3, the full variable domain is ETGVTQSPTHLIKTRGQQVTLRCSSQSGHNTVSWYQQALGQGPQFIFQYYREEENGRGNFPPRFSGLQFPNYSSELNVNALELDDSALYLCASRSEAGIGNGELFFGEGSRLTVL.

The gene calls are TRBV30 and TRBJ2-5; D gene ambiguous. Trimming cost V 5 bases and J 9 bases, with 7 bases left between them. The CDR3 extends over 9 amino acids. CDR1 is GTSNPN, CDR2 SVGIG, per germline (reference sequence). The CDR3 DNA follows: TGTGCCTGGGGTGATCCCCAGTACTTC. Translated: CAWGDPQYF.

This clone occurred a few times. This rearrangement joins TRBV6-1 to TRBJ2-1, with 9 bases that match TRBD2. V lost 7 bases, J lost 12 bases, and 16 bases stayed unmatched. Germline V gene data show CDR1 as MNHNS and CDR2 as SASEGT. The CDR3 loop spans 15 amino acids. This CDR3 is CASTELAGGAGGQFF. Written as DNA, the CDR3 is TGTGCCAGCACCGAATTGGCGGGGGGGGCTGGCGGGCAGTTCTTC.